This T cell receptor beta chain was captured in a study of OX40 agonist ivuxolimab in advanced cancers. The data were produced by immunoSEQ multiplex PCR, yet TCRdb's version contains in-frame clones alone and is incomplete. The table has tens of thousands of clones, 80% to 85% seen once. Germline CDR1 SGHRS, CDR2 YFSETQ. J lost 7 bases, V lost 3 bases, and 4 bases had no gene match. The CDR3 spans 16 residues. There are many counts of this clone. This specimen was CD4+ or CD8+ T cells sorted from blood, taken in a trial of the OX40 agonist ivuxolimab. The sequence derives from an adult with an advanced solid tumor such as melanoma, head and neck, liver or kidney cancer. V is TRBV5-1 and J is TRBJ2-1; 16 bases agree with TRBD2. The CDR3 loop is CASSSGLAGGLNEQFF. CDR3 nucleotides: TGCGCCAGCAGCTCGGGACTAGCGGGAGGGTTAAATGAGCAGTTCTTC.